In this sample, the clone carrying this T cell receptor beta chain is large. The antigen remains undetermined. Original handling: Clinicopathological groups of papillary thyroid cancer showed CDR3 differences that were used to build a distant-metastasis classifier. TCRdb ran MiXCR on the PCR reads. The V and J calls come from TCRdb's annotation, not from the publication. Altogether some 5,900 clones are present, more than 25% being singletons, with the ten largest covering around 10%. With 4 bases clipped from V and 5 bases from J, the junction kept 4 bases outside the gene matches. This CDR3 has 14 amino acids. Germline V gives CDR1 DFQATT, CDR2 SNEGSKA (reference sequence). The record originates from a study of metastatic and nonmetastatic thyroid tumors. Study at large: The study looked at repertoires side by side in blood and in tumor or nodule tissue from malignant and benign thyroid patients. General study points: For both blood and tumor, malignant thyroid tumors reportedly showed significantly higher TCR beta diversity than benign nodules did.

All patients were untreated before thyroid surgery. Sequences were obtained from adjacent normal tissue. The V and J genes are TRBV20-1 and TRBJ2-1; 11 bases are a match to TRBD2. The source of this sequence is a male donor with papillary thyroid cancer or a benign thyroid nodule (not recorded which). Some clones in this sample may be carry-over from other donors' samples. CDR3 coding DNA: TGCAGTGCTACCGGGACTAGCGGAAACAATGAGCAGTTCTTC. This translates into CSATGTSGNNEQFF.